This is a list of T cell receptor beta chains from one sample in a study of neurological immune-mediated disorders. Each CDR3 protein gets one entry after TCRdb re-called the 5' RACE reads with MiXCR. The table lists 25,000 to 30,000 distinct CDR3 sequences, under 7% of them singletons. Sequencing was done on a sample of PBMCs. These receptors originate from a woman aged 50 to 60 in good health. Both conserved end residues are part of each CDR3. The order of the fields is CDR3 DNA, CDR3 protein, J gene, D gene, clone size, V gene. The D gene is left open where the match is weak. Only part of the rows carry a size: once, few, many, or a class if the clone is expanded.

CDR3 DNA: TGCAGTGCTGGAGAAGGGGGCTTAGGATATGGCTACACCTTC
CDR3 protein: CSAGEGGLGYGYTF
J gene: TRBJ1-2
D gene: TRBD1
clone size: few
V gene: TRBV20-1

CDR3 DNA: TGCAGTGCTAGAGATCCCCCTATGGTGGTTTTT
CDR3 protein: CSARDPPMVVF
J gene: TRBJ1-4
D gene: .
clone size: many
V gene: TRBV20-1

CDR3 DNA: TGCAGTGCTTTCCCGGGACTAGTAGAAGAGACCCAGTACTTC
CDR3 protein: CSAFPGLVEETQYF
J gene: TRBJ2-5
D gene: TRBD2
clone size: few
V gene: TRBV20-1

CDR3 DNA: TGTGCCATTAGCCAAGACGTAGCCACCTCCTACGAGCAGTACTTC
CDR3 protein: CAISQDVATSYEQYF
J gene: TRBJ2-7
D gene: .
clone size: once
V gene: TRBV3-1

CDR3 DNA: TGTGCCAGCAGCGAAACCGGGACCTTGAACACTGAAGCTTTCTTT
CDR3 protein: CASSETGTLNTEAFF
J gene: TRBJ1-1
D gene: .
clone size: many
V gene: TRBV9

CDR3 DNA: TGCGCCAGCAGCTTGGACGGGGCTAGCGGGGGTTACAATGAGCAGTTCTTC
CDR3 protein: CASSLDGASGGYNEQFF
J gene: TRBJ2-1
D gene: TRBD2
clone size: many
V gene: TRBV5-1

CDR3 DNA: TGTGCCAGCAGACCGACCATGAAAGCTTTCTTT
CDR3 protein: CASRPTMKAFF
J gene: TRBJ1-1
D gene: .
clone size: many
V gene: TRBV28

CDR3 DNA: TGTGCCAGCAGTTCGGGACAGGTCGGTCAGCCCCAGCATTTT
CDR3 protein: CASSSGQVGQPQHF
J gene: TRBJ1-5
D gene: TRBD1
clone size: many
V gene: TRBV6-5

CDR3 DNA: TGTGCCAGCAGCGAGGGGGTAAACTACGAGCAGTACTTC
CDR3 protein: CASSEGVNYEQYF
J gene: TRBJ2-7
D gene: .
clone size: many
V gene: TRBV6-1

CDR3 DNA: TGTGCCAGCAATCTTCAAGGATATGGCTACACCTTC
CDR3 protein: CASNLQGYGYTF
J gene: TRBJ1-2
D gene: .
clone size: many
V gene: TRBV7-2

CDR3 DNA: TGTGCCAGCAGCCGGTTGGGGTCAGGGACGAGCAATCAGCCCCAGCATTTT
CDR3 protein: CASSRLGSGTSNQPQHF
J gene: TRBJ1-5
D gene: .
clone size: .
V gene: TRBV7-2

CDR3 DNA: TGCGCCAGCAGCTTGCCGGGACAGGTGAACACTGAAGCTTTCTTT
CDR3 protein: CASSLPGQVNTEAFF
J gene: TRBJ1-1
D gene: TRBD1
clone size: many
V gene: TRBV5-1

CDR3 DNA: TGTGTCAGCAGCCAAGATGGGGACAGGAGGCAGCCCCAGCATTTT
CDR3 protein: CVSSQDGDRRQPQHF
J gene: TRBJ1-5
D gene: TRBD1
clone size: many
V gene: TRBV3-1

CDR3 DNA: TGTGCCAGCAGGGAATTACAGGGGATCTTAATAGATACGCAGTATTTT
CDR3 protein: CASRELQGILIDTQYF
J gene: TRBJ2-3
D gene: TRBD1
clone size: many
V gene: TRBV7-9

CDR3 DNA: TGCGCCAGCAGCTTGGACGGGTGGAACGAGCAGTACTTC
CDR3 protein: CASSLDGWNEQYF
J gene: TRBJ2-7
D gene: .
clone size: many
V gene: TRBV5-1

CDR3 DNA: TGCAGTGCTGTAAGAGGGGCGGGGGATAGCAATCAGCCCCAGCATTTT
CDR3 protein: CSAVRGAGDSNQPQHF
J gene: TRBJ1-5
D gene: .
clone size: many
V gene: TRBV20-1

CDR3 DNA: TGTGCCAGCAGCCTTCGGGAGGGAAGTGAGCAGTTCTTC
CDR3 protein: CASSLREGSEQFF
J gene: TRBJ2-1
D gene: TRBD2
clone size: many
V gene: TRBV11-2

CDR3 DNA: TGCAGTGCGAAAGGACAGGGGGGAAACACCGGGGAGCTGTTTTTT
CDR3 protein: CSAKGQGGNTGELFF
J gene: TRBJ2-2
D gene: TRBD1
clone size: many
V gene: TRBV20-1

CDR3 DNA: TGCAGTGCCAGAACGTCCGGACGGGGAGGCAATCAGCCCCAGCATTTT
CDR3 protein: CSARTSGRGGNQPQHF
J gene: TRBJ1-5
D gene: .
clone size: many
V gene: TRBV20-1

CDR3 DNA: TGTGCCAGCAGTGAAATCGGCCAGCAGTACTTC
CDR3 protein: CASSEIGQQYF
J gene: TRBJ2-7
D gene: .
clone size: many
V gene: TRBV25-1

CDR3 DNA: TGCGCCAGCAGCTTGGTCGGAGACTCCTACAATGAGCAGTTCTTC
CDR3 protein: CASSLVGDSYNEQFF
J gene: TRBJ2-1
D gene: .
clone size: once
V gene: TRBV5-1

CDR3 DNA: TGTGCCAGCAGCTTAGGGGTTGCGGGGACACTAACGCGTCAGCCCCAGCATTTT
CDR3 protein: CASSLGVAGTLTRQPQHF
J gene: TRBJ1-5
D gene: .
clone size: many
V gene: TRBV7-6

CDR3 DNA: TGCAGTGCTAGAGATCAAAACCGGGACCGCTATGGCTACACCTTC
CDR3 protein: CSARDQNRDRYGYTF
J gene: TRBJ1-2
D gene: .
clone size: many
V gene: TRBV20-1

CDR3 DNA: TGTGCCAGCAAAGAAGGCGCTCCCCCCAACTATGGCTACACCTTC
CDR3 protein: CASKEGAPPNYGYTF
J gene: TRBJ1-2
D gene: .
clone size: many
V gene: TRBV6-1

CDR3 DNA: TGTGCCAGCAGCTCAATAACCCCACAGGTACAAGAGACCCAGTACTTC
CDR3 protein: CASSSITPQVQETQYF
J gene: TRBJ2-5
D gene: .
clone size: many
V gene: TRBV7-9

CDR3 DNA: TGCAGTGCTAGAGGCTTTGGCGGGGGCACAGATACGCAGTATTTT
CDR3 protein: CSARGFGGGTDTQYF
J gene: TRBJ2-3
D gene: .
clone size: many
V gene: TRBV20-1

CDR3 DNA: TGTGCCAGCAGCCAAGATGGTGGAAACACCATATATTTT
CDR3 protein: CASSQDGGNTIYF
J gene: TRBJ1-3
D gene: .
clone size: many
V gene: TRBV3-1

CDR3 DNA: TGTGCCAGCAGCATGGGGACAGTTAATGAGCAGTTCTTC
CDR3 protein: CASSMGTVNEQFF
J gene: TRBJ2-1
D gene: TRBD1
clone size: many
V gene: TRBV7-3

CDR3 DNA: TGTGCCAGCAGTTTTGGGGGGGCCGTGAGCACCGGGGAGCTGTTTTTT
CDR3 protein: CASSFGGAVSTGELFF
J gene: TRBJ2-2
D gene: .
clone size: many
V gene: TRBV12-3/TRBV12-4

CDR3 DNA: TGTGCCAGCAGCTTCGCTACCGGGACACGCTCCTACGAGCAGTACTTC
CDR3 protein: CASSFATGTRSYEQYF
J gene: TRBJ2-7
D gene: .
clone size: many
V gene: TRBV7-2

CDR3 DNA: TGTGCCAGCAGCTTAGCGTTGCCCAGGTCTGACTATGGCTACACCTTC
CDR3 protein: CASSLALPRSDYGYTF
J gene: TRBJ1-2
D gene: .
clone size: many
V gene: TRBV7-9

CDR3 DNA: TGTGCCAGCTCCGCCCTAGCGGTTCCCACAGATACGCAGTATTTT
CDR3 protein: CASSALAVPTDTQYF
J gene: TRBJ2-3
D gene: TRBD2
clone size: many
V gene: TRBV28

CDR3 DNA: TGTGCCAGCAGTTTTTCCCCGGGACTAGGGAGCCCCACCGGGGAGCTGTTTTTT
CDR3 protein: CASSFSPGLGSPTGELFF
J gene: TRBJ2-2
D gene: TRBD2
clone size: many
V gene: TRBV28

CDR3 DNA: TGTGCCAGCAGCCCGACAGGGAACTCTGGAAACACCATATATTTT
CDR3 protein: CASSPTGNSGNTIYF
J gene: TRBJ1-3
D gene: TRBD1
clone size: many
V gene: TRBV7-8

CDR3 DNA: TGTGCCAGCACCTTTAGCGGGACCTCCGGGGCGTACTTC
CDR3 protein: CASTFSGTSGAYF
J gene: TRBJ2-7
D gene: TRBD2
clone size: many
V gene: TRBV7-2

CDR3 DNA: TGTGCCAGCAGCTCGACAGGGTCCGGAGGTCCCGGGGAGCTGTTTTTT
CDR3 protein: CASSSTGSGGPGELFF
J gene: TRBJ2-2
D gene: TRBD1
clone size: many
V gene: TRBV5-8

CDR3 DNA: TGTGCCAGCAGCTCGGGCAACACAGATACGCAGTATTTT
CDR3 protein: CASSSGNTDTQYF
J gene: TRBJ2-3
D gene: .
clone size: many
V gene: TRBV5-6

CDR3 DNA: TGTGCCAGCAGCTCTCCAGGGGGGGGGAACACTGAAGCTTTCTTT
CDR3 protein: CASSSPGGGNTEAFF
J gene: TRBJ1-1
D gene: TRBD1
clone size: many
V gene: TRBV5-5

CDR3 DNA: TGCAGCGTTGAAGATCGGCCCGTGGGGTCGGAGACCCAGTACTTC
CDR3 protein: CSVEDRPVGSETQYF
J gene: TRBJ2-5
D gene: .
clone size: many
V gene: TRBV29-1

CDR3 DNA: TGCGCCAGCAGCTTGTTTGTGGGCGGGGAGCTGTTTTTT
CDR3 protein: CASSLFVGGELFF
J gene: TRBJ2-2
D gene: .
clone size: many
V gene: TRBV5-1

CDR3 DNA: TGTGCCAGCAGCACCTTTGGGAGTAACAATGAAAAACTGTTTTTT
CDR3 protein: CASSTFGSNNEKLFF
J gene: TRBJ1-4
D gene: .
clone size: few
V gene: TRBV9

CDR3 DNA: TGTGCCATCAGTGACCCTCGGGGGGGAACAAGCACAGATACGCAGTATTTT
CDR3 protein: CAISDPRGGTSTDTQYF
J gene: TRBJ2-3
D gene: TRBD2
clone size: many
V gene: TRBV10-3

CDR3 DNA: TGCGCCAGCAGCCAAGGAGGGACCGCGCCCGGGGAGCTGTTTTTT
CDR3 protein: CASSQGGTAPGELFF
J gene: TRBJ2-2
D gene: .
clone size: few
V gene: TRBV4-3

CDR3 DNA: TGCAGTGCTAGACCGGGACAGGGGGACCATGAGCAGTTCTTC
CDR3 protein: CSARPGQGDHEQFF
J gene: TRBJ2-1
D gene: TRBD1
clone size: many
V gene: TRBV20-1

CDR3 DNA: TGTGCCAGCAGCTTAGCGAGCAGCTCGAATGAGCAGTTCTTC
CDR3 protein: CASSLASSSNEQFF
J gene: TRBJ2-1
D gene: .
clone size: few
V gene: TRBV7-6

CDR3 DNA: TGCAGCGTTGGCGGCAGTGTAACCGGGGACCTGTTTTTT
CDR3 protein: CSVGGSVTGDLFF
J gene: TRBJ2-2
D gene: .
clone size: .
V gene: TRBV29-1